The sequence of this T cell receptor (beta chain) was determined in a study of shared clonotypes between healthy human individuals. On this clone itself: One end of the junction is discordant with germline, which a read error may explain.

Splitting the CD4+ cells yielded a CD45RA+ naive subset and a CD45RA-negative memory subset. In the original analysis: Junction-only sequences produced by ImmunoSEQ had no quality scores, so filtering differed. The protocol was immunoSEQ multiplex PCR, while the TCRdb copy is restricted to in-frame clones and leaves out a portion. V and J calls and clone size are those listed in that table; D and trimming were worked out from the DNA. In the table there are some 2.4 million clones, 93% of which are singletons. The CDR3 loop spans 9 amino acids. Germline-derived CDR1 and CDR2 are MDHEN and SYDVKM. The sequenced sample was naive CD4+ T cells from PBMCs. Subset noted: CD45RA+ positively selected. The clonotype originates from a man between 18 and 35 years old in good health. Some clones in this sample may be carry-over from other donors' samples. The J gene is TRBJ1-2, the V gene TRBV28; D ambiguous. This CDR3 reads CLGNYGYTF. As DNA, the CDR3 is TGCTTAGGGAACTATGGCTACACCTTC.